This T cell receptor (beta chain) was obtained from a study of shared clonotypes between healthy human individuals. The naive CD8 population came from CD45RO-negative cells selected for CCR7, without terminally differentiated effector memory CD45RA+ cells. The V gene's germline CDR1 is SGHTA and CDR2 FQGNSA. Trimming removed 2 bases at V and 7 bases at J, with 11 bases between. The CDR3 length is 13 residues. TCRdb's copy holds only in-frame clones and misses some; the assay was immunoSEQ multiplex PCR. The data contain hundreds of thousands of clones, around 90% of them singletons. Sequencing used naive CD8+ T cells sorted from blood. The chain couples TRBV7-2 to TRBJ1-1; no firm D call. This clonotype originated in a man aged 25-45 years in good health. In DNA, the CDR3 is TGTGCCAGCAGCTTAAACAGCGGAGTTGAAGCTTTCTTT. Translating it yields CASSLNSGVEAFF.